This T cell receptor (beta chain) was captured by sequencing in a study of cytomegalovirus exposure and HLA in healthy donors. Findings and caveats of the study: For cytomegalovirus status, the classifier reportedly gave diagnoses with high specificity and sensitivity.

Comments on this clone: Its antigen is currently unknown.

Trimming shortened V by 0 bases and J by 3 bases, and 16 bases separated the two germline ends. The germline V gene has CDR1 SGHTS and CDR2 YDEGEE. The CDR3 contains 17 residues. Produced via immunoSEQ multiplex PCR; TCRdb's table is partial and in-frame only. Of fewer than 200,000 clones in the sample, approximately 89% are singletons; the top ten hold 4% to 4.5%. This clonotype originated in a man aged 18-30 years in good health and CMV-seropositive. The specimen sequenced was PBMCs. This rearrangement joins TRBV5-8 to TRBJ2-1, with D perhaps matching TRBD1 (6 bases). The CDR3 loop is CASSLVVPGVGYNEQFF. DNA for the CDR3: TGTGCCAGCAGCTTGGTGGTTCCAGGGGTCGGCTACAATGAGCAGTTCTTC.